The present T cell receptor (beta chain) was sequenced within a study of T cell responses to AZD1222 COVID-19 vaccine. TCRdb's table, derived via immunoSEQ multiplex PCR, lists solely in-frame clones and lacks some. The sample consists of 100,000 to 120,000 clones, more than 70% of them appearing once. V was clipped by 1 base and J by 4 bases, with 14 bases between them. This CDR3 has 16 amino acids. Germline V gene sequence: CDR1 LGHDT, CDR2 YNNKEL (reference sequence). V gene TRBV3-1 (or the pseudogene TRBV3-2) combines with J gene TRBJ1-3; tentative D call: TRBD1 (5 bases). The sample here was peripheral blood, taken on day 0 of AZD1222 vaccination. The sequence derives from an adult in good health. The CDR3 DNA follows: TGTGCCAGCAGCCAAGCACGAGGGGCATCCGGAAACACCATATATTTT. This codes for CASSQARGASGNTIYF.